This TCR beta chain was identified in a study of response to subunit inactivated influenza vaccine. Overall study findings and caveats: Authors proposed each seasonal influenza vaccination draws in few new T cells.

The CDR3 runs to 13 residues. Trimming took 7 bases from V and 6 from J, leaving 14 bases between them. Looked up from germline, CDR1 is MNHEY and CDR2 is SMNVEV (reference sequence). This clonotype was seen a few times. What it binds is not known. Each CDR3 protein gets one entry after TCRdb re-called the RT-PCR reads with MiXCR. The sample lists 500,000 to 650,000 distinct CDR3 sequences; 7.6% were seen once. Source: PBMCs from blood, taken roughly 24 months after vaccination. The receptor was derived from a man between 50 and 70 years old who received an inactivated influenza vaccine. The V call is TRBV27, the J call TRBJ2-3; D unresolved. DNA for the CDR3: TGTGCCAGCACCACGCGGTTGGGGGATACGCAGTATTTT. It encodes CASTTRLGDTQYF.